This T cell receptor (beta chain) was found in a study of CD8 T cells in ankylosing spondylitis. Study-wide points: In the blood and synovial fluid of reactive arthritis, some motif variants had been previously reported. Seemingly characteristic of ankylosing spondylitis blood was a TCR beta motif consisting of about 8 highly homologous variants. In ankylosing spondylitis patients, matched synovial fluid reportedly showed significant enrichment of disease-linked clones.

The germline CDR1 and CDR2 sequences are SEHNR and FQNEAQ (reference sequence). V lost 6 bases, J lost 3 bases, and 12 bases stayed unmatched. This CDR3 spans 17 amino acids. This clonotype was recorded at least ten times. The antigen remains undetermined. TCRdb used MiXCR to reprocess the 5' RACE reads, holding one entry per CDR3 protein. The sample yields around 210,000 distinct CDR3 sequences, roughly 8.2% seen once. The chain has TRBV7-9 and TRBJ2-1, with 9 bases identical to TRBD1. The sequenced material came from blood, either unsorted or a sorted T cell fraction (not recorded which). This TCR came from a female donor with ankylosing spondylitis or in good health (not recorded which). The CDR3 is CASRLKPTGGFYNEQFF. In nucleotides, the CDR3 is TGTGCCAGCAGGTTAAAGCCCACAGGGGGCTTCTACAATGAGCAGTTCTTC. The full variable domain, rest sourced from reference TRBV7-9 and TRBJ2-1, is DTGVSQNPRHKITKRGQNVTFRCDPISEHNRLYWYRQTLGQGPEFLTYFQNEAQLEKSRLLSDRFSAERPKGSFSTLEIQRTEQGDSAMYLCASRLKPTGGFYNEQFFGPGTRLTVL.